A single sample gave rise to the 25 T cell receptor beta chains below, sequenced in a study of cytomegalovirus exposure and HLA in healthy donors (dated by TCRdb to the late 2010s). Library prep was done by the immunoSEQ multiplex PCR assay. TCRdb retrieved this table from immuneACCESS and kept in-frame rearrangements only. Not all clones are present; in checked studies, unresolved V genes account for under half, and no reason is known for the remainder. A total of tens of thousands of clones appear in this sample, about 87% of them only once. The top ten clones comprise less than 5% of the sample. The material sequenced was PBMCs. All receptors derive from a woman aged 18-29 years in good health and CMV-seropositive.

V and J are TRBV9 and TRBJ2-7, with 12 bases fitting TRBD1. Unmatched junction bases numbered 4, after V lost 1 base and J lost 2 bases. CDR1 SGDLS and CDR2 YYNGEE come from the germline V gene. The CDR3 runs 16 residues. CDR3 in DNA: TGTGCCAGCAGCGTATCCGGGACAGGGGGCCCCTACGAGCAGTACTTC. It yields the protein CASSVSGTGGPYEQYF.

The DNA of the CDR3 is TGCGCCAGCAGCCAAGCTTTGGGCGGGCCCACACGGGGTAACATTCAGTACTTC. Protein product: CASSQALGGPTRGNIQYF. The gene calls are TRBV4-1 and TRBJ2-4; possibly TRBD2 for D (5 bases). This CDR3 is 18 amino acids long. V was trimmed by 1 base and J by 7 bases, leaving 23 bases between them. Germline V CDR1 and CDR2: MGHRA, YSYEKL.

The DNA of the CDR3 is TGCGCCAGCAGCCTCGGACAGTCCTCCTACAATGAGCAGTTCTTC. This sequence encodes CASSLGQSSYNEQFF. The chain uses TRBV5-1 and TRBJ2-1; TRBD1 is a possible D gene (6 bases). From germline, CDR1 is SGHRS and CDR2 YFSETQ. V was pared by 4 bases and J by 0 bases, with 11 bases between. The CDR3 loop spans 15 amino acids.

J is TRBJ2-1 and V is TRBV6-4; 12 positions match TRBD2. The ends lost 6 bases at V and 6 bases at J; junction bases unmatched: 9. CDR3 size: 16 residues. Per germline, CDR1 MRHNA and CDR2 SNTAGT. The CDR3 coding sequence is TGTGCCAGCAGCCCTAGCGGGGGGGCAGCGGGCAATGAGCAGTTCTTC. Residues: CASSPSGGAAGNEQFF.

CDR3 bases: TGTGCCAGCAGCTGGGACAGGGATGGCTACACCTTC. This codes for CASSWDRDGYTF. The chain employs TRBV7-9 and TRBJ1-2, with 9 bases matching TRBD1. This CDR3 is 12 amino acids long. Looked up from germline, CDR1 is SEHNR and CDR2 is FQNEAQ (reference sequence). J lost 6 bases, V lost 4 bases, and 0 bases had no gene match. The complete variable domain, with remaining parts taken from reference TRBV7-9 and TRBJ1-2, reads DTGVSQNPRHKITKRGQNVTFRCDPISEHNRLYWYRQTLGQGPEFLTYFQNEAQLEKSRLLSDRFSAERPKGSFSTLEIQRTEQGDSAMYLCASSWDRDGYTFGSGTRLTVV.

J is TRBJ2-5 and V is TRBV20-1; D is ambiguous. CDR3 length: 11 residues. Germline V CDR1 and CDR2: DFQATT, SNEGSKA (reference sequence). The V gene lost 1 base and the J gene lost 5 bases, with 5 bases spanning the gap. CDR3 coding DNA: TGCAGTGCTAGAGTACTTGAGACCCAGTACTTC. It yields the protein CSARVLETQYF.

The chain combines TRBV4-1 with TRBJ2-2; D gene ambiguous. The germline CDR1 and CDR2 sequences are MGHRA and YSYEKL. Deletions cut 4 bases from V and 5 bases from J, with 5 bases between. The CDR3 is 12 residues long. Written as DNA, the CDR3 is TGCGCCAGCAGCCCTTTTACCGGGGAGCTGTTTTTT. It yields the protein CASSPFTGELFF.

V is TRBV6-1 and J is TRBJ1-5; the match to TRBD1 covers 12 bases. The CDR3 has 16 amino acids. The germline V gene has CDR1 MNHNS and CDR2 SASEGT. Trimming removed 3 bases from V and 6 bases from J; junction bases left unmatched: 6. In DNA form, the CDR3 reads TGTGCCAGCAGTGACCGGGACAGGGGGCTTCGTCAGCCCCAGCATTTT. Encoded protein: CASSDRDRGLRQPQHF.

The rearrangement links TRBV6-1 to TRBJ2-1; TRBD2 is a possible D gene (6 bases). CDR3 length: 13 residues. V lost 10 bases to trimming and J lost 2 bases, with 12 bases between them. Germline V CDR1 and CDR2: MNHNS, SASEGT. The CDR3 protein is CATTLAPYNEQFF. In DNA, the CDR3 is TGTGCCACCACTCTAGCGCCCTACAATGAGCAGTTCTTC.

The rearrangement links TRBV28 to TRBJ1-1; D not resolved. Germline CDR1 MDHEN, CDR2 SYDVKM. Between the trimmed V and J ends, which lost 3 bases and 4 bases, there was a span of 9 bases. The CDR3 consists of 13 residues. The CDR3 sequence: CASSFSAGTEAFF. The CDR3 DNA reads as TGTGCCAGCAGTTTCTCTGCGGGCACTGAAGCTTTCTTT.

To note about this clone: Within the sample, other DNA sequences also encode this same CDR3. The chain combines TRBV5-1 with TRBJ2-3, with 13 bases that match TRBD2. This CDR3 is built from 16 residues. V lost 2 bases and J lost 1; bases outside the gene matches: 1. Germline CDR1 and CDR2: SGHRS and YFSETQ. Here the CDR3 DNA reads TGCGCCAGCAGCTTAGGACTAGCGGGGGGCACAGATACGCAGTATTTT. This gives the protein CASSLGLAGGTDTQYF.

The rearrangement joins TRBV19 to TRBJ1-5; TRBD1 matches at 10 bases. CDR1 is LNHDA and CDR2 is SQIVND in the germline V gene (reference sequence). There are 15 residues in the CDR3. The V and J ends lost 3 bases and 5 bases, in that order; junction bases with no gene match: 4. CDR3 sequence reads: CASSIQTGGDQPQHF. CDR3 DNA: TGTGCCAGTAGTATTCAGACAGGGGGCGATCAGCCCCAGCATTTT.

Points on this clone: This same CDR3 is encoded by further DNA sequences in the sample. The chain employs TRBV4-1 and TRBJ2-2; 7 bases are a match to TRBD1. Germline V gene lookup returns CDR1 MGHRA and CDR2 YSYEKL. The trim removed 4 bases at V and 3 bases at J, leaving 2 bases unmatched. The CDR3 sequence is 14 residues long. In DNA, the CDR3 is TGCGCCAGCAGCCGCGGACAGGACACCGGGGAGCTGTTTTTT. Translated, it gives CASSRGQDTGELFF.

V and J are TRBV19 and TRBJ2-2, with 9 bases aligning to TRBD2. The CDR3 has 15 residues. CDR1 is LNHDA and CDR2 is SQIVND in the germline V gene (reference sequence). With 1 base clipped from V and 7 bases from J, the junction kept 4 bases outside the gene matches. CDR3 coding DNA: TGTGCCAGTAGTATAGGCGGGGGGGCGAACGGGGAGCTGTTTTTT. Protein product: CASSIGGGANGELFF.

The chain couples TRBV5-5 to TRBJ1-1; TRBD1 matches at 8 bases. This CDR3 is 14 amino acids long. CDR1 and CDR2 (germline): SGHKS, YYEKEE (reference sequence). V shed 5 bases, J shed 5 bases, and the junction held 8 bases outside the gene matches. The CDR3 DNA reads TGTGCCAGCAGGGACGGACAGGGTTGGACTGAAGCTTTCTTT. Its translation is CASRDGQGWTEAFF. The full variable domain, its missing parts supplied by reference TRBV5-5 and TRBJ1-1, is DAGVTQSPTHLIKTRGQQVTLRCSPISGHKSVSWYQQVLGQGPQFIFQYYEKEERGRGNFPDRFSARQFPNYSSELNVNALLLGDSALYLCASRDGQGWTEAFFGQGTRLTVV.

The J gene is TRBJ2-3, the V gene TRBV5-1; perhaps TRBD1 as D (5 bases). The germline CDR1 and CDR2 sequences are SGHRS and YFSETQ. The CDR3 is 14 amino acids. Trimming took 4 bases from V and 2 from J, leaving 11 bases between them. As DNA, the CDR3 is TGCGCCAGCAGCGTACAGGCCCACACAGATACGCAGTATTTT. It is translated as CASSVQAHTDTQYF.

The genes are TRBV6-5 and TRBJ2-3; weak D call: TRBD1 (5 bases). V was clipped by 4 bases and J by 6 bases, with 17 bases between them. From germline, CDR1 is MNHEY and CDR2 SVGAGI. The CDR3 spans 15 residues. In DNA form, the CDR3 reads TGTGCCAGCAGTTTGACCGGACAAGCGATGGATACGCAGTATTTT. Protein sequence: CASSLTGQAMDTQYF.

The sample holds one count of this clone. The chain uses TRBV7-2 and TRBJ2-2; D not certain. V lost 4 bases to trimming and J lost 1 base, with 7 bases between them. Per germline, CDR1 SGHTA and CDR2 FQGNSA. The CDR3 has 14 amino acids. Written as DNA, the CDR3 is TGTGCCAGCAGCTCCAACTTGAACACCGGGGAGCTGTTTTTT. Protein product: CASSSNLNTGELFF.

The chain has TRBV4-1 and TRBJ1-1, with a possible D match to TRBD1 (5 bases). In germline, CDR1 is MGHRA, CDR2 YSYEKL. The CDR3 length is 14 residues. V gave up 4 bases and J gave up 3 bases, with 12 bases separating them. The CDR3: CASSLSPGDTEAFF. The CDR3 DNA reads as TGCGCCAGCAGCCTCTCTCCGGGGGACACTGAAGCTTTCTTT.

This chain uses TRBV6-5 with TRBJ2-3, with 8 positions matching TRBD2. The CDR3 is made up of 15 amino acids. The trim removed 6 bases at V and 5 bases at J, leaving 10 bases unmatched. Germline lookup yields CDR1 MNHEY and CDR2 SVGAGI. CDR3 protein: CASRQGGTSLDTQYF. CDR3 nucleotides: TGTGCCAGCAGGCAGGGAGGGACTAGTTTAGATACGCAGTATTTT.

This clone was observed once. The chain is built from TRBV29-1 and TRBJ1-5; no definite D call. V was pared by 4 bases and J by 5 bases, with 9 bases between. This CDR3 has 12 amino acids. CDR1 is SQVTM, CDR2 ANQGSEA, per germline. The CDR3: CSVAEGDQPQHF. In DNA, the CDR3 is TGCAGCGTTGCGGAGGGAGATCAGCCCCAGCATTTT.

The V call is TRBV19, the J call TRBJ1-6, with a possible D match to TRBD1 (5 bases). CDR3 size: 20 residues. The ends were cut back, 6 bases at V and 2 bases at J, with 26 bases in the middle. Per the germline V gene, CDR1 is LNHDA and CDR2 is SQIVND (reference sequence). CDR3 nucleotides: TGTGCCAGTAGGCCGAGTGGGTTGGGGCAGGGCCCTACCTATAATTCACCCCTCCACTTT. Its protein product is CASRPSGLGQGPTYNSPLHF.

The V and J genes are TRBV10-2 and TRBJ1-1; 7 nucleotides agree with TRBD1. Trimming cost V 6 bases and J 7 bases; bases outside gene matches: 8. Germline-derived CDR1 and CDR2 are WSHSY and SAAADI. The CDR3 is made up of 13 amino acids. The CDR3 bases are TGCGCCAGCAGGCTACAGGGGAATAATGAAGCTTTCTTT. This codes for CASRLQGNNEAFF.

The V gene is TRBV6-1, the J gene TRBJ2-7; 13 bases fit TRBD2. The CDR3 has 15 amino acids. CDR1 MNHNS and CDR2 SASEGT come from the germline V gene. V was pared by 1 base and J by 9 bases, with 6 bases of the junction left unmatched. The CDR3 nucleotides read TGTGCCAGCAGTGAAGGGACTAGCGGGAGTCACGGGCAGTACTTC. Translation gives CASSEGTSGSHGQYF.

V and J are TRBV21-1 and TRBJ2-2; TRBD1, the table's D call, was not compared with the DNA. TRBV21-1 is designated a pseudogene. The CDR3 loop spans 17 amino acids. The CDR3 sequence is CASSNEDRGRLAGELFF. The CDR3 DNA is TGTGCCAGCAGCAACGAGGACAGGGGGCGTTTGGCCGGGGAGCTGTTTTTT.